The source of this T cell receptor (beta chain) is a study of blood T cell dynamics during melanoma immunotherapy. Each bulk PBMC sample had approximately 350 ng DNA loaded. Generated by immunoSEQ multiplex PCR, the TCRdb table keeps only in-frame clones and is missing some. Counted here are 4,000 to 4,500 clones, roughly 80% occurring once; the ten biggest clones make up roughly 14%. Time point given: pre-treatment baseline. One draw preceded checkpoint blockade; another followed its first cycle at week 3. V lost 3 bases and J lost 3; bases outside the gene matches: 2. This CDR3 is built from 13 residues. Germline V CDR1 and CDR2: LNHNV, YYDKDF (reference sequence).

The chain combines TRBV15 with TRBJ2-7; TRBD1 agrees at 7 bases. Sequences were derived from blood, sampled from a patient treated with checkpoint blockade. The sequence came from a human donor with melanoma. CDR3 bases: TGTGCCACCAGCAGGGACAGGAGCTACGAGCAGTACTTC. It specifies CATSRDRSYEQYF.